The 29 T cell receptor beta chains in this list originate from one sample, sequenced in a study of cytomegalovirus exposure and HLA in healthy donors. In the PCR, 60 Vbeta and 13 Jbeta primers were used. The method was immunoSEQ multiplex PCR; TCRdb's version includes in-frame clones alone and lacks a portion of them. The sample lists around 140,000 clones, around 66% occurring once. Sequencing was carried out using PBMCs. Every receptor here comes from an older woman in good health and CMV-seronegative.

This chain connects TRBV28 to TRBJ1-2; 9 nucleotides match TRBD1. Per germline, CDR1 MDHEN and CDR2 SYDVKM. This CDR3 is 14 amino acids long. Trimming removed 5 bases from V and 8 bases from J; junction bases left unmatched: 9. The DNA of the CDR3 is TGTGCCAGCAGTCCACCGGGACAGGGTCGCGGCTACACCTTC. Its translation is CASSPPGQGRGYTF.

This chain uses TRBV6-5 with TRBJ1-1, with D possibly TRBD1 on 6 matching bases. CDR1 is MNHEY, CDR2 SVGAGI, per germline. V shed 5 bases and J shed 3 bases, with 13 bases lying between them. The CDR3 runs to 14 residues. The chain's CDR3 is CASSKRQVDTEAFF. The CDR3, as DNA: TGTGCCAGCAGTAAAAGACAGGTAGACACTGAAGCTTTCTTT.

The chain links TRBV7-3 to TRBJ2-1; maybe TRBD2 (6 bases). Trimming shortened V by 5 bases and J by 2 bases, and 13 bases separated the two germline ends. The CDR3 length is 15 residues. Germline V gene sequence: CDR1 SGHTA, CDR2 FQGTGA. The CDR3 nucleotides are TGTGCCAGCAGCCTTAGCGGCGGTACCTACAATGAGCAGTTCTTC. As protein: CASSLSGGTYNEQFF.

The V call is TRBV19, the J call TRBJ1-2, with D possibly being TRBD1 (6 bases). The CDR3 is 12 amino acids. Germline CDR1 and CDR2: LNHDA and SQIVND (reference sequence). The germline V and J ends were trimmed by 6 bases and 4 bases, with 9 bases remaining between them. CDR3 region: CASRQQGYGYTF. The CDR3 DNA reads as TGTGCCAGTAGACAACAGGGCTATGGCTACACCTTC. Based on the CDR3 plus reference TRBV19 and TRBJ1-2, the full variable domain is DGGITQSPKYLFRKEGQNVTLSCEQNLNHDAMYWYRQDPGQGLRLIYYSQIVNDFQKGDIAEGYSVSREKKESFPLTVTSAQKNPTAFYLCASRQQGYGYTFGSGTRLTVV.

The chain joins TRBV7-6 to TRBJ1-5, with a possible D match to TRBD1 (5 bases). Germline loops: CDR1 SGHVS, CDR2 FNYEAQ. The CDR3 extends over 13 amino acids. Trimming took off 2 bases at V and 4 bases at J, with 6 bases between the two ends. Here the CDR3 reads CASSLQGNQPQHF. CDR3 nucleotide sequence: TGTGCCAGCAGCTTACAGGGTAATCAGCCCCAGCATTTT.

This sequence joins TRBV14 and TRBJ2-3, with 8 bases matching TRBD1. V dropped 5 bases and J dropped 8; count of bases not matched to a gene: 6. The CDR3 has 13 amino acids. The germline V gene has CDR1 SGHDN and CDR2 FVKESK. CDR3: CASSAQGAFTQYF. The CDR3 DNA is TGTGCCAGCAGCGCGCAGGGGGCCTTTACGCAGTATTTT.

The genes are TRBV2 and TRBJ2-5; D might be TRBD1 (6 bases). The CDR3 is 14 amino acids. V was pared by 7 bases and J by 5 bases, with 17 bases between. Germline V CDR1 and CDR2: SNHLY, FYNNEI. In DNA, the CDR3 is TGTGCCAGCAATAGAGACAACAGGGAGGAGACCCAGTACTTC. It codes for CASNRDNREETQYF.

V is TRBV25-1 and J is TRBJ1-4; D ambiguous. Germline CDR1 is MGHDK and CDR2 is SYGVNS. Trimming removed 3 bases from V and 7 bases from J, with 15 bases in between. The CDR3 length is 15 residues. The CDR3 sequence: CASSERVSAGEKLFF. The DNA of the CDR3 is TGTGCCAGCAGTGAGCGAGTTTCGGCGGGTGAAAAACTGTTTTTT.

The rearrangement uses TRBV11-2 and TRBJ2-7; D remains unclear. V gave up 0 bases and J gave up 2 bases, with 11 bases separating them. The CDR3 is made up of 15 amino acids. Germline V gene lookup returns CDR1 SGHAT and CDR2 FQNNGV. The CDR3 DNA reads as TGTGCCAGCAGCTTAGATCCGGCAGGTGCCTACGAGCAGTACTTC. Amino acids: CASSLDPAGAYEQYF.

This clone has a handful of counts. This chain joins TRBV19 and TRBJ1-1; D is undetermined. Germline lookup yields CDR1 LNHDA and CDR2 SQIVND (reference sequence). Between the trimmed V and J ends, which lost 1 base and 0 bases, there was a span of 3 bases. This CDR3 has 13 residues. The CDR3 DNA is TGTGCCAGTAGTATAGGCGTGAACACTGAAGCTTTCTTT. Translating it yields CASSIGVNTEAFF.

The rearrangement uses TRBV9 and TRBJ2-3, with 10 bases matching TRBD1. The CDR3 length is 15 residues. Looked up from germline, CDR1 is SGDLS and CDR2 is YYNGEE. The V gene end was trimmed by 3 bases and the J gene end by 7 bases; junction bases not matched to a gene: 8. The CDR3: CASSATGTGVNTQYF. The CDR3 DNA reads TGTGCCAGCAGCGCCACCGGGACAGGGGTCAATACGCAGTATTTT.

The rearrangement uses TRBV18 and TRBJ1-1; D is possibly TRBD1 (5 bases). Germline assignment: CDR1 KGHSH and CDR2 LQKENI. With 6 bases removed from V and 1 base from J, the gap between germline ends came to 9 bases. The CDR3 sequence is 13 residues long. In nucleotides, the CDR3 is TGTGCCAGCTCTCAAGACAGGAACACTGAAGCTTTCTTT. It encodes CASSQDRNTEAFF.

The chain couples TRBV19 to TRBJ2-7; 10 nucleotides match TRBD1. The CDR3 spans 15 residues. Losses at the gene ends were 5 bases for V and 1 base for J; bases not matched to a gene: 5. Germline CDR1 and CDR2: LNHDA and SQIVND (reference sequence). CDR3 sequence: CASSDRDRGSYEQYF. CDR3 DNA: TGTGCCAGTAGTGACCGGGACAGGGGATCCTACGAGCAGTACTTC.

The chain joins TRBV7-9 to TRBJ2-3; TRBD2 might be the D (6 bases). V shed 5 bases and J shed 6 bases, with 27 bases lying between them. The CDR3 covers 18 residues. Germline CDR1 reads SEHNR; CDR2 reads FQNEAQ (reference sequence). Here the CDR3 reads CASSLTPRRGGARDTQYF. The CDR3 DNA is TGTGCCAGCAGCCTCACCCCCCGACGAGGAGGGGCTCGTGATACGCAGTATTTT.

Note on this clone: This same CDR3 is encoded by further DNA sequences in the sample. The gene calls are TRBV5-1 and TRBJ1-1; D unclear. Germline V gene sequence: CDR1 SGHRS, CDR2 YFSETQ. Trimming removed 0 bases at V and 2 bases at J, with 8 bases between. The CDR3 has 14 amino acids. The CDR3 bases are TGCGCCAGCAGCTTGGTCACGGGTAACACTGAAGCTTTCTTT. Translating gives CASSLVTGNTEAFF. Full variable domain (outside the CDR3, taken from reference TRBV5-1 and TRBJ1-1): KAGVTQTPRYLIKTRGQQVTLSCSPISGHRSVSWYQQTPGQGLQFLFEYFSETQRNKGNFPGRFSGRQFSNSRSEMNVSTLELGDSALYLCASSLVTGNTEAFFGQGTRLTVV.

This sequence joins TRBV19 and TRBJ2-5, with D possibly TRBD2 on 7 matching bases. The V end lost 5 bases, the J end lost 4 bases, and 17 bases lay between the germline ends. Germline V CDR1 and CDR2: LNHDA, SQIVND (reference sequence). There are 15 residues in the CDR3. The CDR3 coding sequence is TGTGCCAGTAGTGGGGGGGCAGGGGTCGTAGAGACCCAGTACTTC. Protein product: CASSGGAGVVETQYF.

The table lists this clone with a few counts. The V gene is TRBV23-1, the J gene TRBJ2-4, with D possibly matching TRBD1 (6 bases). TRBV23-1 is marked as an open reading frame, function uncertain. Between the trimmed V and J ends, which lost 3 bases and 0 bases, there was a span of 15 bases. This CDR3 has 17 residues. The CDR3 here is CASSQLGGALAKNIQYF. DNA for the CDR3: TGCGCCAGCAGTCAGTTAGGGGGAGCCCTAGCCAAAAACATTCAGTACTTC.

The J gene is TRBJ1-2, the V gene TRBV5-1; tentatively, D is TRBD1 (6 bases). The CDR3 is 13 residues long. Trimming pared 2 bases from V and 2 bases from J, leaving 7 bases between. Germline V gives CDR1 SGHRS, CDR2 YFSETQ. CDR3 amino acids: CASSLGGNYGYTF. The CDR3 DNA reads TGCGCCAGCAGCTTAGGGGGAAACTATGGCTACACCTTC.

As regards this clone: The same CDR3 arises from other DNA sequences in this sample as well. The chain links TRBV7-9 to TRBJ1-3, with D unresolved. V was trimmed by 1 base and J by 1 base, leaving 8 bases between them. The CDR3 runs 15 residues. The germline V gene encodes CDR1 SEHNR and CDR2 FQNEAQ (reference sequence). The CDR3 DNA reads TGTGCCAGCAGCTTAGGGCAGTCATCTGGAAACACCATATATTTT. Its protein product is CASSLGQSSGNTIYF.

The genes are TRBV7-8 and TRBJ1-2, with D maybe TRBD1 (6 bases). The CDR3 contains 14 residues. V shed 1 base and J shed 8 bases, with 14 bases lying between them. In germline, CDR1 is SGHVS, CDR2 FQNEAQ. CDR3 sequence reads: CASSLDMGARGYTF. The CDR3 DNA reads as TGTGCCAGCAGCTTAGATATGGGGGCGCGGGGCTACACCTTC.

Only a few counts were recorded for this clone. The chain recombines TRBV13 with TRBJ2-1; D is undetermined. CDR1 and CDR2 from the germline V gene are PRHDT and FYEKMQ (reference sequence). V lost 2 bases, J lost 5 bases, and 10 bases lay in between. The CDR3 is 14 residues long. The CDR3 DNA is TGTGCCAGCAGCTTACGGGTTTTACACAATGAGCAGTTCTTC. It is translated as CASSLRVLHNEQFF.

The chain combines TRBV19 with TRBJ2-1, with a tentative D call TRBD2 (6 bases). V was cut by 5 bases and J by 10 bases, with 18 bases left in between. Germline CDR1 reads LNHDA; CDR2 reads SQIVND (reference sequence). This CDR3 is 14 amino acids long. The DNA of the CDR3 is TGTGCCAGTAGTCCCCGGGGACTCCGGACGGAGCAGTTCTTC. Translation gives CASSPRGLRTEQFF.

The chain recombines TRBV7-2 with TRBJ1-5, with 7 nucleotides matching TRBD1. Germline CDR1 SGHTA, CDR2 FQGNSA. This CDR3 is built from 13 residues. V was clipped by 5 bases and J by 11 bases; unmatched bases: 9. CDR3 residues: CASSKGQEASQHF. CDR3 nucleotides: TGTGCCAGCAGCAAAGGACAGGAGGCCTCCCAGCATTTT.

J is TRBJ2-5 and V is TRBV9; maybe TRBD1 (6 bases). V was shortened by 2 bases and J by 1 base, with 15 bases between the two germline ends. This CDR3 spans 16 amino acids. CDR1 is SGDLS, CDR2 YYNGEE, per germline. CDR3 bases: TGTGCCAGCAGCGTGGAAACAGGGAGTCTCCAAGAGACCCAGTACTTC. Its protein is CASSVETGSLQETQYF.

The chain recombines TRBV9 with TRBJ1-3; D is possibly TRBD1 (5 bases). This CDR3 is built from 16 residues. Trimming cost V 2 bases and J 6 bases, with 18 bases left between them. In germline, CDR1 is SGDLS, CDR2 YYNGEE. CDR3 nucleotides: TGTGCCAGCAGCGTTTTTGGGGGACTTGGGGAAAACACCATATATTTT. It is translated as CASSVFGGLGENTIYF.

In this sample, this clone turned up once. The chain is built from TRBV2 and TRBJ1-6, with TRBD1 matching 7 bases. Germline CDR1 SNHLY, CDR2 FYNNEI. This CDR3 spans 16 amino acids. J gave up 9 bases and V 5 bases, and 13 bases lay outside the gene matches. The chain's CDR3 is CASSLKGGRGLSPLHF. CDR3 nucleotides: TGTGCCAGCAGTCTAAAAGGGGGCAGGGGCCTTTCACCCCTCCACTTT.

J is TRBJ1-4 and V is TRBV10-3, with TRBD1 matching 7 bases. This CDR3 spans 15 amino acids. Germline V lookup: CDR1 ENHRY, CDR2 SYGVKD. V gave up 4 bases and J gave up 4 bases; unmatched junction bases: 6. CDR3 nucleotide sequence: TGTGCCATCAGTGCCCCGACAGGGAGTAATGAAAAACTGTTTTTT. This sequence encodes CAISAPTGSNEKLFF.

The rearrangement uses TRBV10-3 and TRBJ2-5; a weak D match, TRBD2 (7 bases). Trimming stripped 6 bases from V and 4 bases from J, with 15 bases between. Germline V gene data show CDR1 as ENHRY and CDR2 as SYGVKD. CDR3 length: 14 amino acids. CDR3 nucleotides: TGTGCCATCAGGGAGGGGGGGGGCCGAGAGACCCAGTACTTC. Encoded protein: CAIREGGGRETQYF.

This sequence joins TRBV29-1 and TRBJ1-1; D call uncertain. The germline V gene encodes CDR1 SQVTM and CDR2 ANQGSEA. V lost 4 bases to trimming and J lost 4 bases, with 16 bases between them. CDR3 length equals 14 residues. The DNA for the CDR3 is TGCAGCGTTGGAATAAGACCCCGGAGCACTGAAGCTTTCTTT. As protein: CSVGIRPRSTEAFF.